These 27 T cell receptor beta chains were all obtained from the same sample, sequenced in a study of CD8 T cells in ankylosing spondylitis. TCRdb reprocessed the 5' RACE reads with MiXCR, giving one entry per CDR3 protein. The table records about 220,000 distinct CDR3 sequences, more than 25% of them present only once. The sequenced sample was blood, either unsorted or a sorted T cell fraction (not recorded which). These TCRs come from a male donor with ankylosing spondylitis or in good health (not recorded which).

This clonotype was detected ten times or more. The chain is built from TRBV6-1 and TRBJ1-1; D is unresolved. The V and J ends lost 6 bases and 2 bases respectively, with 16 bases between them. This CDR3 is built from 15 residues. The germline gives CDR1 MNHNS, CDR2 SASEGT. For the CDR3, the DNA is TGTGCCAGCAGCCATTCTGAGACCACTAACACTGAAGCTTTCTTT. Residues: CASSHSETTNTEAFF.

This clonotype was observed a few times. The gene calls are TRBV29-1 and TRBJ1-5; the D is unclear. Germline V gene data show CDR1 as SQVTM and CDR2 as ANQGSEA. This CDR3 contains 13 residues. The V and J ends lost 0 bases and 6 bases respectively, with 9 bases between them. The CDR3 region has the DNA TGCAGCGTTGAAGATGCGGAAGGTCAGCCCCAGCATTTT. Residues: CSVEDAEGQPQHF.

V and J are TRBV9 and TRBJ2-3; 11 bases agree with TRBD2. Germline V lookup: CDR1 SGDLS, CDR2 YYNGEE. The CDR3 consists of 15 residues. V shed 4 bases and J 8 bases; nucleotides not matched to a gene: 9. The chain's CDR3 is CASSPQLAGAVTQYF. CDR3 bases: TGTGCCAGCAGCCCCCAACTAGCGGGGGCAGTTACGCAGTATTTT.

Ten or more counts support this clonotype. The chain joins TRBV20-1 to TRBJ2-1; 8 bases fit TRBD2. Per the germline V gene, CDR1 is DFQATT and CDR2 is SNEGSKA (reference sequence). The CDR3 has 12 amino acids. Trimming removed 7 bases from V and 6 bases from J; junction bases left unmatched: 5. CDR3 region: CSGREGVNEQFF. For the CDR3, the DNA is TGCAGTGGTCGGGAGGGCGTCAATGAGCAGTTCTTC.

This clonotype was found many times. This chain links TRBV11-2 with TRBJ2-5, with a weak D call TRBD1 (5 bases). The CDR3 contains 14 residues. CDR1 SGHAT and CDR2 FQNNGV come from the germline V gene. The V end lost 4 bases, the J end lost 4 bases, and 13 bases lay between the germline ends. The CDR3 bases are TGTGCCAGCAGCTCCTCAGGGAAGCGAGAGACCCAGTACTTC. Residues: CASSSSGKRETQYF.

This clonotype was picked up many times. The chain uses TRBV9 and TRBJ2-2, with a weak D call TRBD2 (7 bases). The V and J ends lost 0 bases and 0 bases respectively, with 18 bases between them. CDR3 size: 19 residues. Per germline, CDR1 SGDLS and CDR2 YYNGEE. The CDR3: CASSVVAGAPKTNTGELFF. Here the CDR3 DNA reads TGTGCCAGCAGCGTAGTGGCGGGGGCGCCTAAGACGAACACCGGGGAGCTGTTTTTT.

V gene TRBV4-3 combines with J gene TRBJ2-3; D gene uncertain. Per germline, CDR1 LGHNA and CDR2 YSLEER. The CDR3 runs 13 residues. The V and J ends lost 4 bases and 5 bases respectively, with 10 bases between them. CDR3 sequence (DNA): TGCGCCAGCAGCCTCTCCGCTAGAGATACGCAGTATTTT. As protein: CASSLSARDTQYF.

Remarks on this clonotype: The junction departs from germline at one end; a sequencing error may be responsible. This chain joins TRBV20-1 and TRBJ2-7; TRBD2 aligns across 15 bases. Per the germline V gene, CDR1 is DFQATT and CDR2 is SNEGSKA (reference sequence). The CDR3 has 17 residues. For the CDR3, the DNA is TGCTGTGCTAGAGGGACTAGCGGGAGGCTTATCCCCTACGAGCAGTACTTC. This translates into CCARGTSGRLIPYEQYF.

The V and J genes are TRBV6-1 and TRBJ2-7, with TRBD1 matching 9 bases. After removal of 1 base from V and 3 bases from J, the junction contained 7 bases not matched to a gene. Germline V lookup: CDR1 MNHNS, CDR2 SASEGT. The CDR3 runs 16 residues. Here the CDR3 DNA reads TGTGCCAGCAGTGAAGTACCGGGACAGGGTCACTACGAGCAGTACTTC. This translates into CASSEVPGQGHYEQYF.

This clonotype was observed a few times. The chain has TRBV20-1 and TRBJ2-7; D may be TRBD1 (5 bases). V was shortened by 6 bases and J by 3 bases, with 15 bases between the two germline ends. CDR1 and CDR2 (germline): DFQATT, SNEGSKA (reference sequence). The CDR3 consists of 13 residues. The CDR3 spells CSALRKGNYEQYF. CDR3 DNA: TGCAGTGCGTTACGAAAGGGGAACTACGAGCAGTACTTC.

This chain links TRBV20-1 with TRBJ2-7, with D perhaps TRBD1 (6 bases). This CDR3 region has 13 residues. From germline, CDR1 is DFQATT and CDR2 SNEGSKA (reference sequence). Trimming pared 7 bases from V and 3 bases from J, leaving 16 bases between. As DNA, the CDR3 is TGCAGTGTCCTCCTGCGAGGGGGCTACGAGCAGTACTTC. This gives the protein CSVLLRGGYEQYF.

The J gene is TRBJ2-5, the V gene TRBV20-1; maybe TRBD2 (7 bases). Germline CDR1 and CDR2: DFQATT and SNEGSKA (reference sequence). This CDR3 is built from 14 residues. Trimming pared 5 bases from V and 4 bases from J, leaving 17 bases between. CDR3 in DNA: TGCAGTGCTCCCATGGGGGGGGCAGGAGAGACCCAGTACTTC. Protein sequence: CSAPMGGAGETQYF.

This chain links TRBV15 with TRBJ2-2; D is possibly TRBD1 or TRBD2 (5 bases each). The CDR3 runs 15 residues. The ends were cut back, 6 bases at V and 4 bases at J, with 15 bases in the middle. Germline V gene data show CDR1 as LNHNV and CDR2 as YYDKDF (reference sequence). The CDR3 here is CATRKGTSGTGELFF. The DNA of the CDR3 is TGTGCCACCAGAAAGGGGACGTCGGGCACCGGGGAGCTGTTTTTT.

The chain joins TRBV5-6 to TRBJ2-3, with 9 bases fitting TRBD2. The ends lost 1 base at V and 2 bases at J; junction bases unmatched: 2. CDR1 is SGHDT and CDR2 is YYEEEE in the germline V gene. The CDR3 runs to 15 residues. CDR3 loop: CASSLRLADTDTQYF. Here the CDR3 DNA reads TGTGCCAGCAGCTTGCGACTAGCGGACACAGATACGCAGTATTTT.

This chain links TRBV5-1 with TRBJ2-5; TRBD2 matches 8 bases. CDR1 SGHRS and CDR2 YFSETQ come from the germline V gene. This CDR3 region has 15 residues. With 1 base clipped from V and 2 bases from J, the junction kept 4 bases outside the gene matches. The CDR3 bases are TGCGCCAGCAGCTTGTATGCTAGCGGGCAAGAGACCCAGTACTTC. Translated: CASSLYASGQETQYF. Complete variable domain (other parts from reference TRBV5-1 and TRBJ2-5): KAGVTQTPRYLIKTRGQQVTLSCSPISGHRSVSWYQQTPGQGLQFLFEYFSETQRNKGNFPGRFSGRQFSNSRSEMNVSTLELGDSALYLCASSLYASGQETQYFGPGTRLLVL.

The table lists this clonotype with many counts. The V and J genes are TRBV6-5 and TRBJ1-2, with 7 bases lining up with TRBD1. This CDR3 is 14 amino acids long. Looked up from germline, CDR1 is MNHEY and CDR2 is SVGAGI. J lost 3 bases, V lost 4 bases, and 5 bases had no gene match. For the CDR3, the DNA is TGTGCCAGCAGTTCGAGAGGGGGCTACTATGGCTACACCTTC. It yields the protein CASSSRGGYYGYTF.

Turning to this clonotype: A much larger clone lies a single base off, so this may be a read error. The J gene is TRBJ1-1, the V gene TRBV12-3 or TRBV12-4, with D uncertain. CDR3 length equals 14 residues. The CDR3 region is CASSQRTVNSEAFF. The CDR3 DNA reads TGTGCCAGCAGCCAAAGGACGGTGAACTCTGAAGCTTTCTTT.

This clonotype was detected many times. DNA for the CDR3: TGCAGTGCCCGATCTGGGTACAATGAGCAGTTCTTC. Translated: CSARSGYNEQFF. V usage is TRBV20-1 and J usage is TRBJ2-1; D is unclear. Trimming stripped 6 bases from V and 4 bases from J, with 10 bases between. CDR3 length equals 12 residues. Germline V gene sequence: CDR1 DFQATT, CDR2 SNEGSKA (reference sequence).

This clonotype was seen many times. The chain combines TRBV10-3 with TRBJ2-7, with D hard to call. V was trimmed by 6 bases and J by 0 bases, leaving 18 bases between them. The CDR3 is 16 amino acids. The germline CDR1 and CDR2 sequences are ENHRY and SYGVKD. The CDR3 DNA sequence: TGTGCCATCAGCCACTCCGGCAAACTGTCCTCCTACGAGCAGTACTTC. Translation: CAISHSGKLSSYEQYF.

This clonotype was recorded at least ten times. The chain combines TRBV20-1 with TRBJ1-1, with a weak D call TRBD1 (5 bases). Trimming left V 2 bases short and J 1 base short, with 11 bases between. Germline V gives CDR1 DFQATT, CDR2 SNEGSKA (reference sequence). The CDR3 spans 14 residues. CDR3 loop: CSARNMGGNTEAFF. The CDR3 DNA reads TGCAGTGCTAGAAATATGGGGGGGAACACTGAAGCTTTCTTT.

This clonotype has ten or more counts. This rearrangement joins TRBV5-1 to TRBJ2-5; D unclear. Trimming took 2 bases from V and 3 from J, leaving 5 bases between them. The CDR3 has 12 residues. Germline CDR1 reads SGHRS; CDR2 reads YFSETQ. The CDR3 region has the DNA TGCGCCAGCAGCTTAACGGAAGAGACCCAGTACTTC. The encoded protein is CASSLTEETQYF. The full variable domain, with the rest looked up from reference TRBV5-1 and TRBJ2-5, is KAGVTQTPRYLIKTRGQQVTLSCSPISGHRSVSWYQQTPGQGLQFLFEYFSETQRNKGNFPGRFSGRQFSNSRSEMNVSTLELGDSALYLCASSLTEETQYFGPGTRLLVL.

This clonotype was counted at least ten times. J is TRBJ2-5 and V is TRBV7-2; 7 nucleotides line up with TRBD2. V trimming: 2 bases; J trimming: 5 bases; junction bases outside the gene matches: 8. Germline V gene data show CDR1 as SGHTA and CDR2 as FQGNSA. This CDR3 comprises 15 residues. In DNA form, the CDR3 reads TGTGCCAGCAGCTTAAGTCTACGGGAGGATGAGACCCAGTACTTC. Translated, it gives CASSLSLREDETQYF.

There are many counts of this clonotype. V usage is TRBV29-1 and J usage is TRBJ2-7; D remains unclear. The V gene's germline CDR1 is SQVTM and CDR2 ANQGSEA. The CDR3 totals 11 residues. The V and J ends lost 7 bases and 2 bases respectively, with 9 bases between them. The CDR3 DNA is TGCAGCGCTTATGGGACCTACGAGCAGTACTTC. As protein: CSAYGTYEQYF.

This clonotype came up many times. The chain has TRBV27 and TRBJ2-1, with 12 bases identical to TRBD2. Losses at the gene ends were 7 bases for V and 7 bases for J; bases not matched to a gene: 11. The germline CDR1 and CDR2 sequences are MNHEY and SMNVEV (reference sequence). The CDR3 runs 16 residues. DNA of the CDR3: TGTGCCAGCACTTCTCGGACTAGCGGGATTTCGAATGAGCAGTTCTTC. Translated: CASTSRTSGISNEQFF.

The rearrangement links TRBV29-1 to TRBJ2-7; TRBD1 agrees at 9 bases. The CDR3 extends over 14 amino acids. Per germline, CDR1 SQVTM and CDR2 ANQGSEA. V trimming: 6 bases; J trimming: 4 bases; junction bases outside the gene matches: 10. CDR3 residues: CSVLIGQGRYEQYF. In DNA, the CDR3 is TGCAGCGTCCTAATTGGACAGGGGCGGTACGAGCAGTACTTC.

The CDR3 region is CSAREAARTGELFF. The CDR3 DNA is TGCAGTGCTAGAGAGGCTGCTCGCACCGGGGAGCTGTTTTTT. The chain has TRBV20-1 and TRBJ2-2; D is unclear. Germline V CDR1 and CDR2: DFQATT, SNEGSKA (reference sequence). V was trimmed by 0 bases and J by 4 bases, leaving 9 bases between them. The CDR3 is 14 amino acids.

The genes are TRBV29-1 and TRBJ1-1; TRBD1 aligns across 10 bases. Germline V gives CDR1 SQVTM, CDR2 ANQGSEA. The CDR3 runs 15 residues. J was trimmed by 1 base and V by 8 bases; bases with no gene match: 10. CDR3 in amino acids: CSFGGTGATNTEAFF. The CDR3 DNA follows: TGCAGCTTTGGTGGGACAGGGGCCACGAACACTGAAGCTTTCTTT.